The 8 T cell receptor beta chains given below trace back to one sample, sequenced in a study of blood T cells in healthy people across ages. Alongside a J-beta primer mix, a sample-barcoded 5' primer served in a second PCR lasting roughly 6 to 11 cycles. TCRdb redid the calling of the 5' RACE reads with MiXCR, one entry per CDR3 protein. The sample has about 570,000 distinct CDR3 sequences; approximately 27% are singletons. Material for sequencing was blood. The receptor set was obtained from a woman in her 70s in good health.

This chain uses TRBV20-1 with TRBJ1-1; 7 bases are shared with TRBD1. This CDR3 is 12 amino acids long. Germline lookup yields CDR1 DFQATT and CDR2 SNEGSKA (reference sequence). Germline trimming cut 1 base from V and 11 bases from J; bases unmatched to any gene: 7. CDR3 coding DNA: TGCAGTGCTAGAGGGGCAGGGGGGTATGCTTTCTTT. Its translation is CSARGAGGYAFF.

The V gene is TRBV24-1, the J gene TRBJ2-7; D possibly matches TRBD1 or TRBD2 (5 bases each). Trimming removed 3 bases at V and 2 bases at J, with 13 bases between. The germline V gene encodes CDR1 KGHDR and CDR2 SFDVKD. The CDR3 consists of 15 residues. CDR3 sequence reads: CATSDTRDRAYEQYF. CDR3 nucleotide sequence: TGTGCCACCAGTGATACCCGGGACCGAGCCTACGAGCAGTACTTC.

This clonotype was picked up a small number of times. V gene TRBV12-3 or TRBV12-4 combines with J gene TRBJ2-5; possibly TRBD2 for D (6 bases). Trimming cost V 3 bases and J 1 base, with 15 bases left between them. CDR3 length equals 16 residues. CDR3 residues: CASSLRGGTGQETQYF. The CDR3 DNA sequence: TGTGCCAGCAGTTTGCGGGGAGGTACAGGCCAAGAGACCCAGTACTTC.

The chain uses TRBV6-2 or TRBV6-3 and TRBJ2-1, with unresolved D. The CDR3 has 11 amino acids. V lost 5 bases to trimming and J lost 10 bases, with 9 bases between them. In germline, CDR1 is MNHEY, CDR2 SVGEGT. CDR3: CASSTRLEQFF. The CDR3 nucleotides are TGTGCCAGCAGTACTCGACTGGAGCAGTTCTTC.

V is TRBV3-1 and J is TRBJ2-5, with D uncertain. Germline assignment: CDR1 LGHDT and CDR2 YNNKEL (reference sequence). This CDR3 is built from 14 residues. The V end lost 2 bases, the J end lost 2 bases, and 9 bases lay between the germline ends. The CDR3, as DNA: TGTGCCAGCAGCCAAAGGAAGTTACAAGAGACCCAGTACTTC. It codes for CASSQRKLQETQYF.

The gene calls are TRBV9 and TRBJ2-5; 10 nucleotides line up with TRBD2. The CDR3 is made up of 13 amino acids. Trimming removed 5 bases from V and 3 bases from J; junction bases left unmatched: 1. CDR1 is SGDLS and CDR2 is YYNGEE in the germline V gene. CDR3: CASRAGGEETQYF. In DNA form, the CDR3 reads TGTGCCAGCAGAGCGGGGGGGGAAGAGACCCAGTACTTC.

This clonotype was detected only a few times. The V gene is TRBV27, the J gene TRBJ2-1; D not resolved. V lost 5 bases and J 9 bases, leaving 14 bases between the germline ends. Germline CDR1 MNHEY, CDR2 SMNVEV (reference sequence). The CDR3 has 13 amino acids. The CDR3 DNA is TGTGCCAGCAGTGTAGAACCGGTACTTGAGCAGTTCTTC. Protein product: CASSVEPVLEQFF.

This chain connects TRBV5-5 to TRBJ2-1; possibly TRBD2 for D (6 bases). This CDR3 spans 14 amino acids. Deletions cut 4 bases from V and 6 bases from J, with 14 bases between. Per the germline V gene, CDR1 is SGHKS and CDR2 is YYEKEE (reference sequence). The DNA for the CDR3 is TGTGCCAGCAGCCCCGGGGACTGGGGCAATGAGCAGTTCTTC. It yields the protein CASSPGDWGNEQFF.